The 19 T cell receptor beta chains listed next were all sequenced from one sample in a study of OX40 agonist ivuxolimab in advanced cancers. Clones were sequenced by immunoSEQ multiplex PCR, and TCRdb holds only the in-frame ones, with some missing. The sample carries more than 60,000 clones, around 91% recorded once. The material sequenced was CD4+ or CD8+ T cells sorted from blood, taken in a trial of the OX40 agonist ivuxolimab. These receptors came from an adult with an advanced solid tumor such as melanoma, head and neck, liver or kidney cancer.

The chain links TRBV9 to TRBJ2-1; 9 bases are shared with TRBD2. This CDR3 is 16 amino acids long. V was pared by 3 bases and J by 8 bases, with 12 bases of the junction left unmatched. Per germline, CDR1 SGDLS and CDR2 YYNGEE. CDR3 nucleotide sequence: TGTGCCAGCAGCGAAAGCGGTAGCGGGGGTCTCGATGAGCAGTTCTTC. It specifies CASSESGSGGLDEQFF.

The CDR3 DNA reads TGTGCCAGCTCACCATGGGACACATCGTCCAGCAACTATGGCTACACCTTC. Translated, it gives CASSPWDTSSSNYGYTF. The chain is built from TRBV18 and TRBJ1-2; a weak D match, TRBD1 (6 bases). V was trimmed by 2 bases and J by 2 bases, leaving 18 bases between them. The CDR3 is made up of 17 amino acids. Per germline, CDR1 KGHSH and CDR2 LQKENI.

The genes are TRBV6-5 and TRBJ1-2, with D maybe TRBD1 (6 bases). The CDR3 contains 15 residues. Trimming stripped 6 bases from V and 8 bases from J, with 22 bases between. CDR1 is MNHEY, CDR2 SVGAGI, per germline. The CDR3 DNA is TGTGCCAGCAGAAAACGGGGGGCGAGCAGTACGGGCTACACCTTC. This gives the protein CASRKRGASSTGYTF.

This rearrangement joins TRBV6-1 to TRBJ1-4; D unclear. Trimming removed 1 base from V and 8 bases from J, with 11 bases in between. The CDR3 spans 14 residues. Germline-derived CDR1 and CDR2 are MNHNS and SASEGT. The CDR3 loop reads CASSEEWGGEKLFF. The CDR3 nucleotides read TGTGCCAGCAGTGAAGAGTGGGGAGGGGAAAAACTGTTTTTT.

This rearrangement joins TRBV2 to TRBJ2-7; possibly TRBD1 for D (6 bases). CDR1 and CDR2 (germline): SNHLY, FYNNEI. V was cut by 7 bases and J by 6 bases, with 22 bases left in between. This CDR3 contains 15 residues. CDR3 sequence (DNA): TGTGCCAGCACAACCTGGACAGACCCGACTACCGAGCAGTACTTC. This codes for CASTTWTDPTTEQYF. The variable domain in full, with the rest retrieved from reference TRBV2 and TRBJ2-7, is EPEVTQTPSHQVTQMGQEVILRCVPISNHLYFYWYRQILGQKVEFLVSFYNNEISEKSEIFDDQFSVERPDGSNFTLKIRSTKLEDSAMYFCASTTWTDPTTEQYFGPGTRLTVT.

The rearrangement links TRBV4-1 to TRBJ2-7; D is uncertain. The CDR3 length is 14 residues. Germline V gives CDR1 MGHRA, CDR2 YSYEKL. V was pared by 1 base and J by 0 bases, with 7 bases between. Here the CDR3 reads CASSQVQFSYEQYF. The DNA of the CDR3 is TGCGCCAGCAGCCAAGTCCAGTTCTCCTACGAGCAGTACTTC.

The chain employs TRBV14 and TRBJ2-7, with a possible D match to TRBD1 (5 bases). CDR1 and CDR2 from the germline V gene are SGHDN and FVKESK. There are 16 residues in the CDR3. V lost 0 bases and J 4 bases, leaving 16 bases between the germline ends. CDR3 coding DNA: TGTGCCAGCAGCCAAGATTTTAGGGGTGGTTTATACGAGCAGTACTTC. This encodes CASSQDFRGGLYEQYF.

V gene TRBV5-1 combines with J gene TRBJ2-5, with D perhaps matching TRBD1 (5 bases). This CDR3 is 14 amino acids long. CDR1 is SGHRS, CDR2 YFSETQ, per germline. V dropped 2 bases and J dropped 2 bases, with 10 bases sitting between them. The CDR3 nucleotides read TGCGCCAGCAGCTTAGGGGTGAATCAAGAGACCCAGTACTTC. This gives the protein CASSLGVNQETQYF.

J is TRBJ2-1 and V is TRBV13; D ambiguous. From germline, CDR1 is PRHDT and CDR2 FYEKMQ (reference sequence). The CDR3 length is 12 residues. Trimming cost V 5 bases and J 9 bases, with 11 bases left between them. This CDR3 reads CASSPRYGEQFF. In DNA, the CDR3 is TGTGCCAGCAGCCCTCGATACGGTGAGCAGTTCTTC.

The J gene is TRBJ2-5, the V gene TRBV7-9, with TRBD2 matching 7 bases. Trimming took 5 bases from V and 4 from J; bases not matched to a gene: 10. The V gene's germline CDR1 is SEHNR and CDR2 FQNEAQ (reference sequence). This CDR3 region has 15 residues. The CDR3 loop is CASSTKIGRAETQYF. The CDR3 region has the DNA TGTGCCAGCAGCACCAAGATAGGGAGGGCAGAGACCCAGTACTTC.

The chain employs TRBV6-1 and TRBJ2-7; 8 bases line up with TRBD1. The CDR3 has 18 residues. Germline V gene lookup returns CDR1 MNHNS and CDR2 SASEGT. The V gene end was trimmed by 2 bases and the J gene end by 1 base; junction bases not matched to a gene: 13. CDR3 sequence (DNA): TGTGCCAGCAGTGAACATGGACAGGGAGGAGACATTTCCTACGAGCAGTACTTC. This sequence encodes CASSEHGQGGDISYEQYF.

The chain joins TRBV27 to TRBJ2-1; 12 bases are a match to TRBD2. The CDR3 consists of 19 residues. CDR1 and CDR2 (germline): MNHEY, SMNVEV (reference sequence). Germline trimming cut 5 bases from V and 0 bases from J; bases unmatched to any gene: 11. The CDR3 coding sequence is TGTGCCAGCAGTCCGGGACTAGCGGGCCTTGGGAGCTCCTACAATGAGCAGTTCTTC. Its protein is CASSPGLAGLGSSYNEQFF.

The V and J genes are TRBV5-1 and TRBJ2-3; 7 nucleotides align to TRBD2. The V gene's germline CDR1 is SGHRS and CDR2 YFSETQ. The CDR3 is 15 residues long. V was clipped by 9 bases and J by 0 bases; unmatched bases: 10. CDR3 residues: CATRSGRGSTDTQYF. The CDR3 DNA reads TGCGCCACCCGATCTGGGCGGGGGAGCACAGATACGCAGTATTTT.

The rearrangement joins TRBV5-4 to TRBJ2-2; 9 bases match TRBD1. CDR3 length equals 15 residues. Germline assignment: CDR1 SGHNT and CDR2 YYREEE (reference sequence). Germline trimming cut 4 bases from V and 5 bases from J; bases unmatched to any gene: 6. Written as DNA, the CDR3 is TGTGCCAGCAGCCACGGGACAGGGCTTACCGGGGAGCTGTTTTTT. Residues: CASSHGTGLTGELFF.

This chain joins TRBV13 and TRBJ2-7, with TRBD2 matching over 8 bases. The V gene's germline CDR1 is PRHDT and CDR2 FYEKMQ (reference sequence). V lost 4 bases and J lost 5; bases outside the gene matches: 10. CDR3 length equals 15 residues. The CDR3 protein is CASSSARGGFHEQYF. In nucleotides, the CDR3 is TGTGCCAGCAGCTCGGCCCGGGGGGGGTTCCACGAGCAGTACTTC.

In nucleotides, the CDR3 is TGTGCCAGCAGTGGTATGGATCGGCAGTTCTTC. It yields the protein CASSGMDRQFF. J is TRBJ2-1 and V is TRBV2; D is unclear. Germline CDR1 reads SNHLY; CDR2 reads FYNNEI. The CDR3 contains 11 residues. The V gene lost 4 bases and the J gene lost 12 bases, with 10 bases spanning the gap.

This clone came up once. The rearrangement uses TRBV7-9 and TRBJ2-5; TRBD2 agrees at 7 bases. With 0 bases clipped from V and 2 bases from J, the junction kept 0 bases outside the gene matches. The germline V gene encodes CDR1 SEHNR and CDR2 FQNEAQ (reference sequence). The CDR3 totals 14 residues. This CDR3 reads CASSLAGGQETQYF. In DNA, the CDR3 is TGTGCCAGCAGCTTAGCGGGGGGGCAAGAGACCCAGTACTTC.

V is TRBV7-9 and J is TRBJ2-7, with TRBD2 identical over 10 bases. The germline gives CDR1 SEHNR, CDR2 FQNEAQ (reference sequence). V lost 4 bases to trimming and J lost 0 bases; unmatched junction nucleotides: 15. The CDR3 covers 19 residues. CDR3 sequence (DNA): TGTGCCAGCAGCTCCCCCAGCGGGAGGGCTTATGGGAGCTCCTACGAGCAGTACTTC. Amino acid sequence: CASSSPSGRAYGSSYEQYF.

DNA for the CDR3: TGTGCCATCAGCCTCCTCGCCCCGGGACAGGGGTACGAGCAGTACTTC. The encoded protein is CAISLLAPGQGYEQYF. This sequence joins TRBV2 and TRBJ2-7; 10 nucleotides agree with TRBD1. Germline assignment: CDR1 SNHLY and CDR2 FYNNEI. This CDR3 is built from 16 residues. With V trimmed by 10 bases and J by 4 bases, 16 bases remained unmatched.